One sample yielded the 8 T cell receptor beta chains listed below, sequenced in a study of graft-versus-host responses after intestinal transplantation. Method: immunoSEQ multiplex PCR; TCRdb's copy keeps in-frame clones and lacks some. The profile shows roughly 92,000 clones, 88% of them singletons. Their cognate antigens are unknown. Sequences were derived from unstimulated CD4+ T cells sorted from spleen or lymph node cells, sampled before transplant. The receptors shown here come from a human donor who was the organ donor for an intestinal transplant.

This clone was seen only a few times. This CDR3 is CASSADRGVPTGELFF. CDR3 sequence (DNA): TGTGCCAGCAGTGCGGACAGGGGGGTTCCCACCGGGGAGCTGTTTTTT. This chain uses TRBV6-1 with TRBJ2-2; 10 bases are a match to TRBD1. After removal of 4 bases from V and 4 bases from J, the junction contained 6 bases not matched to a gene. CDR1 and CDR2 (germline): MNHNS, SASEGT. The CDR3 contains 16 residues.

This chain joins TRBV10-2 and TRBJ1-2; D perhaps matches TRBD1 (5 bases). The CDR3 covers 13 residues. Deletions cut 8 bases from V and 0 bases from J, with 10 bases between. Germline-derived CDR1 and CDR2 are WSHSY and SAAADI. CDR3 sequence reads: CASSRVANYGYTF. The CDR3 coding sequence is TGCGCCAGCTCCAGGGTGGCTAACTATGGCTACACCTTC.

This clone was observed a single time. The CDR3 loop reads CASSSTGQVRNEQFF. The CDR3 region has the DNA TGTGCCAGCAGCTCAACGGGACAGGTTCGCAATGAGCAGTTCTTC. The chain combines TRBV7-8 with TRBJ2-1; 8 bases are shared with TRBD1. Germline CDR1 is SGHVS and CDR2 is FQNEAQ. This CDR3 is 15 amino acids long. The junction had 8 bases not matched to a gene; V was cut back by 4 bases and J by 6 bases.

In this sample, this clone turned up once. The chain is built from TRBV15 and TRBJ2-5; TRBD2 might be the D (7 bases). The CDR3 runs 19 residues. Germline V gene lookup returns CDR1 LNHNV and CDR2 YYDKDF (reference sequence). The V gene lost 0 bases and the J gene lost 1 base, with 21 bases spanning the gap. The CDR3 spells CATSRDGGGGAGAQETQYF. DNA of the CDR3: TGTGCCACCAGCAGAGATGGCGGGGGCGGTGCGGGAGCCCAAGAGACCCAGTACTTC. The entire variable domain, with the rest obtained from reference TRBV15 and TRBJ2-5, is as follows: DAMVIQNPRYQVTQFGKPVTLSCSQTLNHNVMYWYQQKSSQAPKLLFHYYDKDFNNEADTPDNFQSRRPNTSFCFLDIRSPGLGDTAMYLCATSRDGGGGAGAQETQYFGPGTRLLVL.

This chain connects TRBV4-1 to TRBJ2-7; D remains ambiguous. The V and J ends lost 1 base and 0 bases respectively, with 10 bases between them. In germline, CDR1 is MGHRA, CDR2 YSYEKL. The CDR3 spans 15 residues. The CDR3 nucleotides read TGCGCCAGCAGCCAAGGGTACAGTCCCTCCTACGAGCAGTACTTC. Its translation: CASSQGYSPSYEQYF.

A few counts support this clone. The chain joins TRBV30 to TRBJ1-2, with a possible D match to TRBD1 (5 bases). The germline V and J ends were trimmed by 2 bases and 4 bases, with 14 bases remaining between them. CDR3 length: 14 residues. Germline V gene data show CDR1 as GTSNPN and CDR2 as SVGIG (reference sequence). The CDR3 loop is CAWSREGSIYGYTF. For the CDR3, the DNA is TGTGCCTGGAGTAGGGAGGGGAGCATCTATGGCTACACCTTC.

V and J are TRBV18 and TRBJ1-2, with 9 nucleotides matching TRBD1. The germline CDR1 and CDR2 sequences are KGHSH and LQKENI. V shed 3 bases, J shed 11 bases, and the junction held 4 bases outside the gene matches. This CDR3 spans 12 amino acids. The CDR3 sequence: CASSPDRGGYTF. The CDR3, as DNA: TGTGCCAGCTCACCCGACAGGGGGGGTTACACCTTC. Using reference TRBV18 and TRBJ1-2 for the parts outside the CDR3, the full variable domain is NAGVMQNPRHLVRRRGQEARLRCSPMKGHSHVYWYRQLPEEGLKFMVYLQKENIIDESGMPKERFSAEFPKEGPSILRIQQVVRGDSAAYFCASSPDRGGYTFGSGTRLTVV.

CDR3 sequence reads: CASRIFGGRGGEQYF. CDR3 nucleotide sequence: TGTGCCAGCAGAATCTTCGGCGGGAGGGGTGGCGAGCAGTACTTC. This rearrangement joins TRBV5-4 to TRBJ2-7; 9 positions match TRBD2. The CDR3 has 15 amino acids. Germline loops: CDR1 SGHNT, CDR2 YYREEE (reference sequence). V dropped 5 bases and J dropped 6; count of bases not matched to a gene: 12. Together with reference TRBV5-4 and TRBJ2-7, the CDR3 gives the full variable domain: ETGVTQSPTHLIKTRGQQVTLRCSSQSGHNTVSWYQQALGQGPQFIFQYYREEENGRGNFPPRFSGLQFPNYSSELNVNALELDDSALYLCASRIFGGRGGEQYFGPGTRLTVT.